Sequencing of this T cell receptor beta chain was carried out in a study of memory CD4+ T cells and cytomegalovirus serostatus. The sort gate was single viable CD3+CD4+CD8-CD45RO+ cells for memory CD4+ T cells. The V and J ends lost 8 bases and 3 bases, in that order; junction bases with no gene match: 3. Germline CDR1 is MNHNY and CDR2 is SVGAGI (reference sequence). CDR3 length: 13 amino acids. The data were produced by immunoSEQ multiplex PCR, yet TCRdb's version contains in-frame clones alone and is incomplete. The sample lists about 56,000 clones, 82% seen once, with roughly 0.4% in the top ten.

The receptor's source is an adult in good health and CMV-seronegative. The J gene is TRBJ2-3, the V gene TRBV6-6; 9 bases map to TRBD2. The sequencing input was memory CD4+ T cells from blood. CDR3 region: CASQRGDTDTQYF. CDR3 DNA: TGTGCCAGCCAGCGGGGGGATACAGATACGCAGTATTTT.